These 7 T cell receptor beta chains were sequenced from one sample in a study of CD8+ T cells in alopecia areata. cDNA prepared by RNA extraction and subsequent reverse transcription served as the template for sequencing. TCRdb keeps only in-frame clones here, not all; method: immunoSEQ multiplex PCR. This table has more than 100,000 clones, approximately 60% appearing once. The sample taken for sequencing was CD4+ T cells sorted from blood. These receptors all stem from a human donor in good health.

The chain carries TRBV30 and TRBJ1-1, with D hard to call. The CDR3 covers 13 residues. Trimming took 0 bases from V and 2 from J, leaving 7 bases between them. Germline V CDR1 and CDR2: GTSNPN, SVGIG (reference sequence). CDR3 loop: CAWSVLSNTEAFF. The CDR3 DNA is TGTGCCTGGAGTGTATTGAGTAACACTGAAGCTTTCTTT.

CDR3 bases: TGTGCCAGCAGCCGATCCGGGACTCAAGAGACCCAGTACTTC. Translation: CASSRSGTQETQYF. The chain joins TRBV7-2 to TRBJ2-5; weak D call: TRBD2 (6 bases). CDR3 length: 14 amino acids. V gave up 5 bases and J gave up 2 bases, with 12 bases separating them. Germline V CDR1 and CDR2: SGHTA, FQGNSA.

This chain joins TRBV11-2 and TRBJ1-2, with D unclear. The germline V gene has CDR1 SGHAT and CDR2 FQNNGV. CDR3 size: 13 residues. V lost 1 base and J lost 4, with 7 bases in between. The CDR3 loop reads CASSLATSYGYTF. Written as DNA, the CDR3 is TGTGCCAGCAGCTTAGCAACAAGCTATGGCTACACCTTC.

The rearrangement joins TRBV5-1 to TRBJ2-1, with 9 bases matching TRBD2. The V and J ends lost 0 bases and 8 bases, in that order; junction bases with no gene match: 3. Germline CDR1 is SGHRS and CDR2 is YFSETQ. The CDR3 is 14 amino acids. CDR3 sequence reads: CASSLGTSVHEQFF. The CDR3 bases are TGCGCCAGCAGCTTGGGGACTAGCGTCCATGAGCAGTTCTTC.

The gene calls are TRBV25-1 and TRBJ2-1, with 9 bases aligning to TRBD1. The germline V gene encodes CDR1 MGHDK and CDR2 SYGVNS. Trimming cost V 2 bases and J 6 bases; bases outside gene matches: 5. The CDR3 sequence is 15 residues long. The CDR3 region has the DNA TGTGCCAGCAGTGAAGACAGGGGGGGAGTCAATGAGCAGTTCTTC. Translated: CASSEDRGGVNEQFF.

This chain links TRBV25-1 with TRBJ2-3; perhaps TRBD1 as D (5 bases). The CDR3 covers 15 residues. Germline CDR1 MGHDK, CDR2 SYGVNS. V lost 0 bases, J lost 3 bases, and 10 bases lay in between. The CDR3 loop is CASSEYRGTTDTQYF. CDR3 sequence (DNA): TGTGCCAGCAGTGAATATAGGGGAACGACAGATACGCAGTATTTT.

The chain joins TRBV9 to TRBJ2-7; TRBD2 aligns across 8 bases. The length of the CDR3 is 13 residues. V was pared by 0 bases and J by 5 bases, with 1 base of the junction left unmatched. Germline CDR1 SGDLS, CDR2 YYNGEE. The CDR3 bases are TGTGCCAGCAGCGTAGCGGGGGGGGACGAGCAGTACTTC. It specifies CASSVAGGDEQYF.